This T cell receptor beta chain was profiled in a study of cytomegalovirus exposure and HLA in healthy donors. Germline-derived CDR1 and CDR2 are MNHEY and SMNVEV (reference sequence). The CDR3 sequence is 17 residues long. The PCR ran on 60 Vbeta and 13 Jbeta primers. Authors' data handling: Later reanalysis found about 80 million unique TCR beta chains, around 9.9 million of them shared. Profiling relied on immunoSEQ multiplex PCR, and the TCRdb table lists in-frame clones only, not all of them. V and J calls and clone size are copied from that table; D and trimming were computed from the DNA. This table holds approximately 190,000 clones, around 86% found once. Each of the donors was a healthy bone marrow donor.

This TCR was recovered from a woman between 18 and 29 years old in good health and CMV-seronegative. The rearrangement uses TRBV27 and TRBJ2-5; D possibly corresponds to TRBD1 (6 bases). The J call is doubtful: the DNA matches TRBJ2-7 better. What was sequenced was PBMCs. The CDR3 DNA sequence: TGTGCCAGCAGTTTGGTATTCGGGACAACTGGTTCCTACGAGCAGTACTTC. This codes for CASSLVFGTTGSYEQYF.